Below, 8 T cell receptor beta chains from the same sample are listed, as sequenced in a study of T cells in Graves' hyperthyroidism and ophthalmopathy (dated by TCRdb to the late 2010s). Preparation of the library involved multiplex PCR. Sequenced using an Illumina HiSeq 2000. The TCR beta CDR3 regions were amplified from RNA transcripts. The TCR CDR3 was subjected to a first round of RT-PCR using the HTBI primer set and the Qiagen OneStep RT-PCR kit. TCRdb passed the public sequencing reads through fastp at Q25 and MiXCR, retaining productive beta sequences. Here each entry gathers all rows of one CDR3 protein and keeps the most common genes and DNA. The table for this sample lists 500,000 to 650,000 distinct CDR3 sequences; roughly 14% of them were counted only once. Around 13% of the sample belongs to the ten largest clones. Source material: blood. The receptors shown here come from a woman aged 45-60 years with Graves' ophthalmopathy.

The chain uses TRBV5-4 and TRBJ2-7; D gene uncertain. The germline V gene has CDR1 SGHNT and CDR2 YYREEE (reference sequence). The CDR3 consists of 13 residues. V lost 0 bases and J 7 bases, leaving 11 bases between the germline ends. DNA of the CDR3: TGTGCCAGCAGCTTGGGACCTCCCGGAGAGCAGTACTTC. Protein sequence: CASSLGPPGEQYF.

V is TRBV6-1 and J is TRBJ2-1; 11 bases agree with TRBD2. Germline V gene data show CDR1 as MNHNS and CDR2 as SASEGT. This CDR3 is 17 amino acids long. V shed 5 bases, J shed 11 bases, and the junction held 17 bases outside the gene matches. CDR3 coding DNA: TGTGCCAGCAGTAGGACTAGCGGGCTCTCAGCAAGGAACCAGCAGTTCTTC. This encodes CASSRTSGLSARNQQFF.

The rearrangement joins TRBV19 to TRBJ1-2; 10 positions match TRBD1. The ends lost 5 bases at V and 7 bases at J; junction bases unmatched: 10. The CDR3 contains 15 residues. Germline values: CDR1 LNHDA, CDR2 SQIVND (reference sequence). The CDR3 nucleotides are TGTGCCAGTAGTGCCCGCCCCCGGGACAGGGGTGGCTACACCTTC. This sequence encodes CASSARPRDRGGYTF.

This clonotype showed up many times. This chain uses TRBV2 with TRBJ2-3; D gene ambiguous. Germline loops: CDR1 SNHLY, CDR2 FYNNEI. CDR3 size: 15 residues. V was trimmed by 2 bases and J by 1 base, leaving 10 bases between them. CDR3 nucleotide sequence: TGTGCCAGCAGTGAAAATTCCGGAGGCACAGATACGCAGTATTTT. Protein product: CASSENSGGTDTQYF.

There are many counts of this clonotype. The chain couples TRBV13 to TRBJ2-1, with TRBD2 matching 14 bases. The V segment lost 5 bases and the J segment 7 bases; nucleotides outside the gene matches: 4. The length of the CDR3 is 15 residues. Germline CDR1 and CDR2: PRHDT and FYEKMQ (reference sequence). CDR3 sequence (DNA): TGTGCCAGCAGCCTCGGGACTAGCGGGGGTAATGAGCAGTTCTTC. It specifies CASSLGTSGGNEQFF. The variable domain in full, completed from reference TRBV13 and TRBJ2-1, reads AAGVIQSPRHLIKEKRETATLKCYPIPRHDTVYWYQQGPGQDPQFLISFYEKMQSDKGSIPDRFSAQQFSDYHSELNMSSLELGDSALYFCASSLGTSGGNEQFFGPGTRLTVL.

This clonotype was seen more than once but under ten times. The rearrangement uses TRBV28 and TRBJ1-5; D unclear. The CDR3 is made up of 11 amino acids. The germline V gene has CDR1 MDHEN and CDR2 SYDVKM. V lost 8 bases, J lost 10 bases, and 12 bases lay in between. CDR3 loop: CASGSFPPQHF. DNA for the CDR3: TGTGCCAGCGGATCTTTTCCCCCCCAGCATTTT.

In the case of this clonotype: Being one base from a much bigger clone, this may be a read error. The V and J genes are TRBV27 and TRBJ1-5, with D unresolved. The V gene lost 2 bases and the J gene lost 0 bases, with 5 bases spanning the gap. The length of the CDR3 is 14 residues. CDR1 is MNHEY and CDR2 is SMNVEV in the germline V gene (reference sequence). CDR3 in DNA: TGTGCCAGCAGTTTACCGAGTAGCAATCAGCCCCAGCATTTT. It specifies CASSLPSSNQPQHF.

This clonotype was detected a few times. The V gene is TRBV20-1, the J gene TRBJ2-7, with TRBD2 matching 13 bases. Trimming took 6 bases from V and 0 from J; bases not matched to a gene: 17. CDR1 and CDR2 from the germline V gene are DFQATT and SNEGSKA (reference sequence). The CDR3 runs to 19 residues. The CDR3 nucleotides read TGCAGTGCCCATATACCCCTTAAGACTAGCGGGAGGAGCTCCTACGAGCAGTACTTC. Amino acid sequence: CSAHIPLKTSGRSSYEQYF.